Described below is a single T cell receptor (beta chain) sequence and its context. The antigen remains undetermined. This sample stems from a study of T cells after yellow fever vaccination. Study-wide context: Preparing low-cell-number fractions relied on SMART-Seq v4 Ultra Low Input.

The 5'RACE template-switching step produced TCR cDNA and added a universal primer site and UMIs. Each CDR3 protein is one row after TCRdb ran MiXCR on the 5' RACE reads. The table has about 300,000 distinct CDR3 sequences, approximately 7% seen once. The CDR3 spans 14 residues. CDR1 SGHNT and CDR2 YYREEE come from the germline V gene (reference sequence). Trimming removed 2 bases at V and 7 bases at J, with 13 bases between. Notes on the study in general: Compared with primary, the secondary response was weaker and peaked at day 5, not 15.

The receptor's source is a man aged 18 to 30 who received the YFV17D yellow fever vaccine. V is TRBV5-4 and J is TRBJ2-1; no definite D call. The input for sequencing was PBMCs, taken 35 to 50 days after the first yellow fever vaccination. The CDR3 sequence is CASSFPGLGNEQFF. In DNA, the CDR3 is TGTGCCAGCAGCTTTCCCGGCTTGGGAAATGAGCAGTTCTTC. The variable domain in full, completed from reference TRBV5-4 and TRBJ2-1, reads ETGVTQSPTHLIKTRGQQVTLRCSSQSGHNTVSWYQQALGQGPQFIFQYYREEENGRGNFPPRFSGLQFPNYSSELNVNALELDDSALYLCASSFPGLGNEQFFGPGTRLTVL.